This T cell receptor (beta chain) was captured in a study of blood T cell repertoires in COVID-19. Study summary: Collection of acute and convalescent COVID-19 samples took place in the United States, Italy and Spain. PBMCs, B-cell-depleted T cells, or T cells were the source of the cDNA or gDNA that made up the material.

Only in-frame clones appear in the TCRdb table, and some are missing; sequencing was by immunoSEQ multiplex PCR. Here the sample spans around 160,000 clones, about 87% being singletons. From germline, CDR1 is MNHEY and CDR2 SMNVEV (reference sequence). V gave up 6 bases and J gave up 4 bases; unmatched junction bases: 7. This CDR3 region has 16 residues. This sequence joins TRBV27 and TRBJ2-5; the match to TRBD2 covers 14 bases. This clonotype was sampled from a man aged 80 or over with acute or convalescent COVID-19. Material: peripheral blood. The CDR3 region is CASRNMGLAGVETQYF. In DNA, the CDR3 is TGTGCCAGCAGAAATATGGGACTAGCGGGGGTAGAGACCCAGTACTTC.